One sample yielded the 32 T cell receptor beta chains listed below, sequenced in a study of blood T cell repertoires in COVID-19. TCRdb's copy holds only in-frame clones and misses some; the assay was immunoSEQ multiplex PCR. The table has around 140,000 clones, around 90% seen once. The sample taken for sequencing was peripheral blood. These receptors were taken from a man aged 70-80 years with acute or convalescent COVID-19.

This rearrangement joins TRBV7-2 to TRBJ1-2; maybe TRBD1 (5 bases). Germline V gene data show CDR1 as SGHTA and CDR2 as FQGNSA. Trimming removed 5 bases at V and 4 bases at J, with 14 bases between. This CDR3 contains 14 residues. DNA for the CDR3: TGTGCCAGCAGCGAACAACAGGATTCCTATGGCTACACCTTC. Its protein is CASSEQQDSYGYTF.

V is TRBV21-1 and J is TRBJ1-6; the table's D call TRBD1 went unverified against the DNA. TRBV21-1 is deemed a pseudogene. This CDR3 has 13 amino acids. CDR3: CASSKALRQAIHF. The CDR3 DNA reads as TGTGCCAGCAGCAAAGCGCTGAGACAGGCCATCCACTTT.

This chain uses TRBV4-2 with TRBJ1-6, with TRBD1 matching 10 bases. From germline, CDR1 is LGHNA and CDR2 YNFKEQ. J gave up 6 bases and V 0 bases, and 2 bases lay outside the gene matches. The CDR3 runs to 16 residues. CDR3 loop: CASSQDWDRGNSPLHF. Here the CDR3 DNA reads TGTGCCAGCAGCCAAGATTGGGACAGGGGTAATTCACCCCTCCACTTT.

V is TRBV28 and J is TRBJ2-1, with D possibly matching TRBD2 (6 bases). V was clipped by 5 bases and J by 2 bases, with 16 bases between them. The CDR3 is 16 amino acids. Germline V gene data show CDR1 as MDHEN and CDR2 as SYDVKM. The CDR3 loop reads CASSPMGLATYNEQFF. The CDR3 DNA sequence: TGTGCCAGCAGTCCCATGGGTCTAGCGACCTACAATGAGCAGTTCTTC.

The rearrangement links TRBV7-6 to TRBJ1-1, with 8 bases matching TRBD1. With V trimmed by 5 bases and J by 4 bases, 6 bases remained unmatched. The CDR3 is made up of 14 amino acids. Germline values: CDR1 SGHVS, CDR2 FNYEAQ. CDR3 nucleotide sequence: TGTGCCAGCAGCCGCTCGACAGGGGTCACTGAAGCTTTCTTT. It encodes CASSRSTGVTEAFF.

The gene calls are TRBV29-1 and TRBJ2-1; TRBD1 matches at 11 bases. This CDR3 is 15 amino acids long. Germline CDR1 is SQVTM and CDR2 is ANQGSEA. V lost 3 bases, J lost 2 bases, and 3 bases stayed unmatched. The CDR3: CSVERDRGTYNEQFF. CDR3 nucleotide sequence: TGCAGCGTTGAGAGGGACAGGGGGACCTACAATGAGCAGTTCTTC.

The J gene is TRBJ1-1, the V gene TRBV5-1, with TRBD1 matching over 8 bases. The germline gives CDR1 SGHRS, CDR2 YFSETQ. This CDR3 contains 15 residues. J lost 2 bases, V lost 4 bases, and 7 bases had no gene match. The CDR3 reads CASSTDRGGNTEAFF. DNA for the CDR3: TGCGCCAGCAGCACCGACAGGGGAGGAAACACTGAAGCTTTCTTT.

The chain is built from TRBV9 and TRBJ2-1; TRBD2 matches at 15 bases. Germline V lookup: CDR1 SGDLS, CDR2 YYNGEE. J was trimmed by 7 bases and V by 1 base; bases with no gene match: 9. This CDR3 comprises 18 residues. The CDR3 bases are TGTGCCAGCAGCGTAATGTCCCGGACTAGCGGGGGGGCAAATGAGCAGTTCTTC. This sequence encodes CASSVMSRTSGGANEQFF.

The rearrangement uses TRBV19 and TRBJ1-5; D is unresolved. The CDR3 totals 13 residues. Trimming left V 1 base short and J 4 bases short, with 5 bases between. Germline V gene data show CDR1 as LNHDA and CDR2 as SQIVND (reference sequence). Written as DNA, the CDR3 is TGTGCCAGTAGTATAGGGCGGAATCAGCCCCAGCATTTT. Translating it yields CASSIGRNQPQHF.

The rearrangement joins TRBV6-5 to TRBJ2-2; TRBD2 agrees at 7 bases. This CDR3 has 13 residues. Trimming took 11 bases from V and 0 from J; bases not matched to a gene: 3. From germline, CDR1 is MNHEY and CDR2 SVGAGI. The CDR3 nucleotides read TGTGCCGGGCTAGCGGCGAACACCGGGGAGCTGTTTTTT. Translating it yields CAGLAANTGELFF.

The chain couples TRBV7-2 to TRBJ1-2; no reliable D call. Germline CDR1 reads SGHTA; CDR2 reads FQGNSA. This CDR3 is built from 12 residues. Trimming removed 3 bases from V and 8 bases from J, with 10 bases in between. The CDR3 DNA is TGTGCCAGCAGCTTGTTGGGCTTAGGCTACACCTTC. Protein product: CASSLLGLGYTF.

The chain carries TRBV10-3 and TRBJ2-2; 15 nucleotides match TRBD2. The CDR3 is 18 amino acids. Germline V gene sequence: CDR1 ENHRY, CDR2 SYGVKD. Trimming removed 4 bases from V and 1 base from J; junction bases left unmatched: 4. In DNA form, the CDR3 reads TGTGCCATCAGTGCGGGACTAGCGGGAGGAGTGAACACCGGGGAGCTGTTTTTT. Translation: CAISAGLAGGVNTGELFF.

V gene TRBV2 combines with J gene TRBJ1-5; tentative D call: TRBD1 (6 bases). This CDR3 is built from 13 residues. Trimming stripped 8 bases from V and 4 bases from J, with 12 bases between. Germline V gene sequence: CDR1 SNHLY, CDR2 FYNNEI. For the CDR3, the DNA is TGTGCCAGCGGACAGTTTCAAAATCAGCCCCAGCATTTT. Encoded protein: CASGQFQNQPQHF.

V is TRBV24-1 and J is TRBJ2-1, with 8 bases aligning to TRBD1. CDR1 KGHDR and CDR2 SFDVKD come from the germline V gene. With 4 bases clipped from V and 6 bases from J, the junction kept 4 bases outside the gene matches. The CDR3 is made up of 14 amino acids. CDR3 residues: CATSDPTGVNEQFF. For the CDR3, the DNA is TGTGCCACCAGTGACCCGACAGGGGTCAATGAGCAGTTCTTC.

The chain recombines TRBV18 with TRBJ1-4; D remains ambiguous. Germline lookup yields CDR1 KGHSH and CDR2 LQKENI. The length of the CDR3 is 18 residues. Between the trimmed V and J ends, which lost 0 bases and 3 bases, there was a span of 17 bases. This CDR3 is CASSPPSPKTGANEKLFF. As DNA, the CDR3 is TGTGCCAGCTCACCACCGAGCCCAAAAACCGGGGCTAATGAAAAACTGTTTTTT.

The V gene is TRBV12-3 or TRBV12-4, the J gene TRBJ2-1, with D tentatively TRBD1 (6 bases). The length of the CDR3 is 13 residues. The V end lost 8 bases, the J end lost 9 bases, and 17 bases lay between the germline ends. CDR3 region: CASRPQGSTEQFF. DNA for the CDR3: TGTGCCAGCCGACCCCAGGGGTCAACTGAGCAGTTCTTC.

The rearrangement links TRBV19 to TRBJ1-1, with D unresolved. CDR3 length equals 13 residues. Trimming removed 5 bases at V and 2 bases at J, with 9 bases between. In germline, CDR1 is LNHDA, CDR2 SQIVND (reference sequence). This CDR3 is CASSVRINTEAFF. CDR3 coding DNA: TGTGCCAGTAGTGTCAGGATAAACACTGAAGCTTTCTTT. The entire variable domain, with the rest obtained from reference TRBV19 and TRBJ1-1, is as follows: DGGITQSPKYLFRKEGQNVTLSCEQNLNHDAMYWYRQDPGQGLRLIYYSQIVNDFQKGDIAEGYSVSREKKESFPLTVTSAQKNPTAFYLCASSVRINTEAFFGQGTRLTVV.

V usage is TRBV10-1 and J usage is TRBJ2-2, with 9 bases that match TRBD1. The V segment lost 6 bases and the J segment 6 bases; nucleotides outside the gene matches: 8. The CDR3 covers 15 residues. Germline CDR1 reads WNHNN; CDR2 reads SYGVQD (reference sequence). CDR3 sequence: CASSLGGTGPGELFF. The CDR3 DNA follows: TGCGCCAGCAGCCTTGGGGGGACAGGGCCCGGGGAGCTGTTTTTT.

This clone has only one observation. The chain combines TRBV5-1 with TRBJ1-4, with 7 nucleotides matching TRBD1. With V trimmed by 4 bases and J by 7 bases, 7 bases remained unmatched. Germline CDR1 is SGHRS and CDR2 is YFSETQ. This CDR3 spans 14 amino acids. As DNA, the CDR3 is TGCGCCAGCAGCCCCGGGACAGACACTGAAAAACTGTTTTTT. It yields the protein CASSPGTDTEKLFF.

On this clone: In the same sample, other DNA sequences code for this CDR3. The chain is built from TRBV28 and TRBJ2-7, with a possible D match to TRBD2 (5 bases). V lost 4 bases and J 3 bases, leaving 19 bases between the germline ends. Germline CDR1 reads MDHEN; CDR2 reads SYDVKM. This CDR3 is 16 amino acids long. In DNA, the CDR3 is TGTGCCAGCAGTTCGCAGGCCGCGGGTGGGGTCTACGAGCAGTACTTC. Its protein is CASSSQAAGGVYEQYF.

This clone was detected a few times. The CDR3 loop is CASSQRTGRNSPLHF. Written as DNA, the CDR3 is TGTGCCAGCAGCCAAAGGACAGGGAGGAATTCACCCCTCCACTTT. V usage is TRBV7-8 and J usage is TRBJ1-6; TRBD1 agrees at 8 bases. Trimming took 5 bases from V and 7 from J; bases not matched to a gene: 7. There are 15 residues in the CDR3. CDR1 is SGHVS and CDR2 is FQNEAQ in the germline V gene.

The CDR3: CASSRALGQLNTEAFF. The CDR3 DNA follows: TGTGCCAGCAGCCGGGCCCTGGGACAGTTAAACACTGAAGCTTTCTTT. V is TRBV3-1 (or the pseudogene TRBV3-2) and J is TRBJ1-1; 7 bases agree with TRBD1. With 4 bases clipped from V and 2 bases from J, the junction kept 10 bases outside the gene matches. The CDR3 runs 16 residues. In germline, CDR1 is LGHDT, CDR2 YNNKEL (reference sequence).

The chain recombines TRBV18 with TRBJ2-3; D is possibly TRBD1 (6 bases). The CDR3 runs 14 residues. Trimming stripped 4 bases from V and 4 bases from J, with 12 bases between. Germline-derived CDR1 and CDR2 are KGHSH and LQKENI. CDR3 DNA: TGTGCCAGCTCACAACAGGGTCAGCCAGATACGCAGTATTTT. Protein: CASSQQGQPDTQYF.

This clone was seen a handful of times. The chain is built from TRBV7-7 and TRBJ1-2; weak D call: TRBD1 (6 bases). V dropped 5 bases and J dropped 5 bases, with 12 bases sitting between them. The germline gives CDR1 SSHAT, CDR2 FNYEAQ (reference sequence). This CDR3 region has 13 residues. The chain's CDR3 is CASSHDRLYGYTF. The CDR3 DNA reads TGTGCCAGCAGCCATGACAGGTTGTATGGCTACACCTTC.

The chain couples TRBV2 to TRBJ2-7; possibly TRBD2 for D (6 bases). CDR3 size: 13 residues. In germline, CDR1 is SNHLY, CDR2 FYNNEI. V was shortened by 8 bases and J by 3 bases, with 14 bases between the two germline ends. The CDR3 nucleotides read TGTGCCAGCTTAAAAGGACTAATCTACGAGCAGTACTTC. This codes for CASLKGLIYEQYF.

The table lists this clone with a count of one. The chain links TRBV5-1 to TRBJ2-1; a possible D gene is TRBD2 (5 bases). The CDR3 contains 16 residues. The V end was cut by 1 base, the J end by 0 bases, with 11 bases between. Germline CDR1 is SGHRS and CDR2 is YFSETQ. The CDR3 nucleotides are TGCGCCAGCAGCTTGTATTCGGGGAGCTCCTACAATGAGCAGTTCTTC. The encoded protein is CASSLYSGSSYNEQFF.

Points on this clone: This sample includes further DNA sequences coding for the same CDR3. This chain links TRBV29-1 with TRBJ2-6; no clear D gene. Looked up from germline, CDR1 is SQVTM and CDR2 is ANQGSEA. CDR3 size: 13 residues. Between the trimmed V and J ends, which lost 4 bases and 1 base, there was a span of 5 bases. The CDR3 loop is CSVAGSGANVLTF. As DNA, the CDR3 is TGCAGCGTTGCAGGTTCTGGGGCCAACGTCCTGACTTTC.

The chain is built from TRBV29-1 and TRBJ1-2, with 9 bases matching TRBD1. Germline V gene data show CDR1 as SQVTM and CDR2 as ANQGSEA. There are 14 residues in the CDR3. J was trimmed by 5 bases and V by 2 bases; bases with no gene match: 6. The chain's CDR3 is CSVEMPGQGYGYTF. Here the CDR3 DNA reads TGCAGCGTTGAAATGCCGGGACAGGGATATGGCTACACCTTC.

The chain is built from TRBV28 and TRBJ1-1; D not resolved. Trimming removed 2 bases at V and 3 bases at J, with 10 bases between. Germline V gene sequence: CDR1 MDHEN, CDR2 SYDVKM. The CDR3 has 14 amino acids. CDR3 nucleotide sequence: TGTGCCAGCAGTTTAAGGTTTCGGGACACTGAAGCTTTCTTT. It yields the protein CASSLRFRDTEAFF.

This chain connects TRBV3-1 (or the pseudogene TRBV3-2) to TRBJ2-1, with 7 positions matching TRBD1. V gave up 4 bases and J gave up 6 bases; unmatched junction bases: 9. This CDR3 has 15 amino acids. CDR1 and CDR2 (germline): LGHDT, YNNKEL (reference sequence). The CDR3 sequence: CASSPRQGKSNEQFF. The CDR3 nucleotides are TGTGCCAGCAGCCCCCGACAGGGCAAGAGCAATGAGCAGTTCTTC.

This clone has just one count. V and J are TRBV5-1 and TRBJ1-4; D remains unclear. This CDR3 spans 15 amino acids. Trimming took off 0 bases at V and 0 bases at J, with 6 bases between the two ends. Germline V gene data show CDR1 as SGHRS and CDR2 as YFSETQ. CDR3 amino acids: CASSLAAATNEKLFF. The CDR3 coding sequence is TGCGCCAGCAGCTTGGCCGCAGCAACTAATGAAAAACTGTTTTTT.

The V and J genes are TRBV27 and TRBJ1-4; D is possibly TRBD1 (5 bases). Germline CDR1 is MNHEY and CDR2 is SMNVEV (reference sequence). This CDR3 region has 15 residues. V dropped 0 bases and J dropped 5 bases, with 10 bases sitting between them. The CDR3 DNA is TGTGCCAGCAGTTTATCCCAGGGTAGGAATGAAAAACTGTTTTTT. Its translation: CASSLSQGRNEKLFF.